What follows are 23 T cell receptor beta chains derived from one specimen sequenced in a study of OX40 agonist ivuxolimab in advanced cancers. The protocol was immunoSEQ multiplex PCR, while the TCRdb copy is restricted to in-frame clones and leaves out a portion. The profile shows around 20,000 clones, 82% of them singletons. The sequences come from CD4+ or CD8+ T cells sorted from blood, collected in a trial of the OX40 agonist ivuxolimab. Every receptor here comes from an adult with an advanced solid tumor such as melanoma, head and neck, liver or kidney cancer.

The chain carries TRBV9 and TRBJ1-1; D gene unclear. V lost 0 bases to trimming and J lost 1 base, with 7 bases between them. CDR1 and CDR2 (germline): SGDLS, YYNGEE. CDR3 length: 14 amino acids. The DNA for the CDR3 is TGTGCCAGCAGCGTAGTAGGGCAGAACACTGAAGCTTTCTTT. Translated: CASSVVGQNTEAFF.

Only one count was recorded for this clone. This sequence joins TRBV28 and TRBJ1-5; no firm D call. V gave up 1 base and J gave up 0 bases, with 7 bases separating them. This CDR3 spans 15 amino acids. CDR1 MDHEN and CDR2 SYDVKM come from the germline V gene. CDR3 amino acids: CASSLFPNSNQPQHF. The DNA for the CDR3 is TGTGCCAGCAGTTTATTCCCGAATAGCAATCAGCCCCAGCATTTT.

The chain's CDR3 is CASSPDGTTTEAFF. DNA for the CDR3: TGTGCCAGCAGCCCGGACGGTACAACAACTGAAGCTTTCTTT. J is TRBJ1-1 and V is TRBV9; D gene ambiguous. Germline values: CDR1 SGDLS, CDR2 YYNGEE. V lost 4 bases to trimming and J lost 5 bases, with 15 bases between them. This CDR3 region has 14 residues.

CDR3 sequence (DNA): TGTGCCAGCAGCTGGGGAAGGGGACCTTACGAGCAGTACTTC. The encoded protein is CASSWGRGPYEQYF. The chain combines TRBV5-6 with TRBJ2-7, with D possibly called TRBD1 or TRBD2 (5 bases each). Trimming took off 3 bases at V and 4 bases at J, with 14 bases between the two ends. CDR1 is SGHDT and CDR2 is YYEEEE in the germline V gene. This CDR3 is built from 14 residues. The full variable domain, rest sourced from reference TRBV5-6 and TRBJ2-7, is DAGVTQSPTHLIKTRGQQVTLRCSPKSGHDTVSWYQQALGQGPQFIFQYYEEEERQRGNFPDRFSGHQFPNYSSELNVNALLLGDSALYLCASSWGRGPYEQYFGPGTRLTVT.

The V gene is TRBV18, the J gene TRBJ2-3, with unresolved D. The germline CDR1 and CDR2 sequences are KGHSH and LQKENI. CDR3 length: 18 residues. The V and J ends lost 1 base and 4 bases respectively, with 21 bases between them. The CDR3 DNA reads TGTGCCAGCTCACCACTTCCCGAAGACCTTCCTCAGGCAGATACGCAGTATTTT. This gives the protein CASSPLPEDLPQADTQYF. Complete variable domain (other parts from reference TRBV18 and TRBJ2-3): NAGVMQNPRHLVRRRGQEARLRCSPMKGHSHVYWYRQLPEEGLKFMVYLQKENIIDESGMPKERFSAEFPKEGPSILRIQQVVRGDSAAYFCASSPLPEDLPQADTQYFGPGTRLTVL.

CDR3 coding DNA: TGTGCCAGCAGTTACTCGGGGGGGAGCACAGATACGCAGTATTTT. Amino acid sequence: CASSYSGGSTDTQYF. The chain employs TRBV6-5 and TRBJ2-3; 7 positions agree with TRBD2. The junction had 0 bases not matched to a gene; V was cut back by 0 bases and J by 0 bases. The CDR3 runs to 15 residues. CDR1 MNHEY and CDR2 SVGAGI come from the germline V gene.

In this sample, this clone turned up a few times. The rearrangement uses TRBV7-2 and TRBJ2-3; TRBD2 is a possible D gene (6 bases). CDR1 and CDR2 (germline): SGHTA, FQGNSA. V lost 2 bases and J 8 bases, leaving 14 bases between the germline ends. This CDR3 has 14 residues. The CDR3 coding sequence is TGTGCCAGCAGCTTACCGGCGTCCGGGGGTACGCAGTATTTT. This translates into CASSLPASGGTQYF.

V is TRBV7-9 and J is TRBJ2-5; TRBD2 agrees at 7 bases. The CDR3 length is 15 residues. Germline V CDR1 and CDR2: SEHNR, FQNEAQ (reference sequence). J was trimmed by 5 bases and V by 1 base; bases with no gene match: 7. DNA of the CDR3: TGTGCCAGCAGCTTAGGGGGGAGGGCCAGTGAGACCCAGTACTTC. Its protein product is CASSLGGRASETQYF.

Only one count was recorded for this clone. The chain employs TRBV6-1 and TRBJ2-5, with D hard to call. The CDR3 covers 13 residues. CDR1 MNHNS and CDR2 SASEGT come from the germline V gene. V was pared by 3 bases and J by 5 bases, with 10 bases between. The CDR3: CASSEYRVETQYF. DNA for the CDR3: TGTGCCAGCAGTGAGTACAGAGTGGAGACCCAGTACTTC.

J is TRBJ1-6 and V is TRBV28, with D possibly matching TRBD1 (5 bases). The V and J ends lost 6 bases and 7 bases respectively, with 13 bases between them. This CDR3 has 14 residues. CDR1 and CDR2 from the germline V gene are MDHEN and SYDVKM. The CDR3 reads CASRTGATNSPLHF. The CDR3 region has the DNA TGTGCCAGCAGGACCGGGGCCACAAATTCACCCCTCCACTTT.

This clone occurred once. The CDR3 protein is CASSDPSENNEQFF. The CDR3 DNA is TGTGCCAGCAGCGACCCTAGCGAGAACAATGAGCAGTTCTTC. The rearrangement joins TRBV7-8 to TRBJ2-1; tentative D call: TRBD2 (6 bases). Trimming removed 5 bases from V and 5 bases from J, with 13 bases in between. Germline values: CDR1 SGHVS, CDR2 FQNEAQ. The CDR3 covers 14 residues.

Comment on this clone: An end of the junction does not agree with germline; a read error may underlie this. The J gene is TRBJ2-7, the V gene TRBV11-2, with 11 bases lining up with TRBD2. Per germline, CDR1 SGHAT and CDR2 FQNNGV. The CDR3 runs to 12 residues. The CDR3 DNA is TGTGCCGGCAGTCCGACTAGCGGGGCTCGGTACTTC. It yields the protein CAGSPTSGARYF.

The V gene is TRBV7-2, the J gene TRBJ1-5; D call uncertain. Looked up from germline, CDR1 is SGHTA and CDR2 is FQGNSA. This CDR3 region has 15 residues. Trimming cost V 2 bases and J 0 bases, with 8 bases left between them. CDR3 sequence reads: CASSLLLGSNQPQHF. DNA of the CDR3: TGTGCCAGCAGCTTACTTTTGGGTAGCAATCAGCCCCAGCATTTT. The full variable domain, with the rest looked up from reference TRBV7-2 and TRBJ1-5, is GAGVSQSPSNKVTEKGKDVELRCDPISGHTALYWYRQSLGQGLEFLIYFQGNSAPDKSGLPSDRFSAERTGGSVSTLTIQRTQQEDSAVYLCASSLLLGSNQPQHFGDGTRLSIL.

This chain links TRBV6-4 with TRBJ2-5; D might be TRBD2 (5 bases). The CDR3 spans 13 residues. The germline gives CDR1 MRHNA, CDR2 SNTAGT. V lost 4 bases and J lost 2, with 8 bases in between. CDR3 sequence (DNA): TGTGCCAGCAGTGTTACGGGGCAAGAGACCCAGTACTTC. Protein: CASSVTGQETQYF.

This clone was detected once. The CDR3 loop reads CASSFGQLHSGNTIYF. CDR3 nucleotide sequence: TGTGCCAGCTCATTTGGGCAGCTTCACTCTGGAAACACCATATATTTT. The chain uses TRBV18 and TRBJ1-3; D unresolved. The CDR3 spans 16 residues. Germline V CDR1 and CDR2: KGHSH, LQKENI. The V gene lost 5 bases and the J gene lost 0 bases, with 14 bases spanning the gap.

The chain carries TRBV6-6 and TRBJ2-5, with D possibly being TRBD1 (5 bases). Germline assignment: CDR1 MNHNY and CDR2 SVGAGI (reference sequence). V lost 0 bases and J 7 bases, leaving 12 bases between the germline ends. The CDR3 extends over 14 amino acids. CDR3 bases: TGTGCCAGCAGTTACTCCACGAATAGGGGGACCCAGTACTTC. Protein: CASSYSTNRGTQYF.

The chain uses TRBV7-9 and TRBJ1-1, with D perhaps matching TRBD1 (6 bases). The CDR3 sequence is 14 residues long. V was shortened by 1 base and J by 3 bases, with 9 bases between the two germline ends. Per the germline V gene, CDR1 is SEHNR and CDR2 is FQNEAQ (reference sequence). CDR3 residues: CASSLVRGYTEAFF. In nucleotides, the CDR3 is TGTGCCAGCAGCTTAGTCAGGGGCTACACTGAAGCTTTCTTT.

This sequence joins TRBV11-2 and TRBJ1-1; D might be TRBD1 (5 bases). CDR3 size: 12 residues. Germline lookup yields CDR1 SGHAT and CDR2 FQNNGV. Trimming left V 7 bases short and J 11 bases short, with 17 bases between. Here the CDR3 DNA reads TGTGCCAGCACCCTATCGCAGGGAGAGGCTTTCTTT. This encodes CASTLSQGEAFF.

This chain links TRBV18 with TRBJ2-7, with TRBD1 identical over 7 bases. From germline, CDR1 is KGHSH and CDR2 LQKENI. This CDR3 is 16 amino acids long. The trim removed 3 bases at V and 1 base at J, leaving 9 bases unmatched. CDR3 DNA: TGTGCCAGCTCACCTCCATCCGGGACAGAATCCTACGAGCAGTACTTC. Translated, it gives CASSPPSGTESYEQYF.

This chain joins TRBV9 and TRBJ1-1; D gene ambiguous. V dropped 3 bases and J dropped 3 bases, with 15 bases sitting between them. The CDR3 is 15 amino acids. Per germline, CDR1 SGDLS and CDR2 YYNGEE. CDR3 region: CASSGDLNGHTEAFF. CDR3 DNA sequence: TGTGCCAGCAGCGGCGACCTCAATGGGCACACTGAAGCTTTCTTT.

This chain uses TRBV5-1 with TRBJ2-7, with 11 bases matching TRBD2. J lost 3 bases, V lost 2 bases, and 4 bases had no gene match. Germline values: CDR1 SGHRS, CDR2 YFSETQ. The CDR3 consists of 15 residues. DNA of the CDR3: TGCGCCAGCAGCTTACGACTAGCGGGAAACTACGAGCAGTACTTC. Translated: CASSLRLAGNYEQYF.

The genes are TRBV25-1 and TRBJ1-2; TRBD1 is a possible D gene (5 bases). Germline V gives CDR1 MGHDK, CDR2 SYGVNS. The CDR3 has 14 residues. V lost 0 bases, J lost 7 bases, and 12 bases lay in between. CDR3: CASSEYPRGGGYTF. Written as DNA, the CDR3 is TGTGCCAGCAGTGAATACCCCCGGGGGGGTGGCTACACCTTC.

The rearrangement joins TRBV28 to TRBJ2-7; D assignment may be TRBD1 or TRBD2 (6 bases each). The CDR3 has 14 amino acids. Trimming removed 11 bases at V and 0 bases at J, with 17 bases between. Germline V gene lookup returns CDR1 MDHEN and CDR2 SYDVKM. In nucleotides, the CDR3 is TGTGCCTCACGGGGGACACGGACCTCCTACGAGCAGTACTTC. Translating it yields CASRGTRTSYEQYF. Together with reference TRBV28 and TRBJ2-7, the CDR3 gives the full variable domain: DVKVTQSSRYLVKRTGEKVFLECVQDMDHENMFWYRQDPGLGLRLIYFSYDVKMKEKGDIPEGYSVSREKKERFSLILESASTNQTSMYLCASRGTRTSYEQYFGPGTRLTVT.